This TCR beta chain was sequenced during a study of blood T cell repertoires in COVID-19. About the research overall: Cohort 3 donors counted as recovered after two negative PCRs, clearance, or resolved symptoms.

Clinical history reported by participants formed the basis on which cohorts were assigned. Produced via immunoSEQ multiplex PCR; TCRdb's table is partial and in-frame only. Of under 200,000 clones in the sample, approximately 90% are singletons; the top ten hold 20% to 25%. The sample was PBMCs or T cells enriched from blood (not recorded which). The clonotype comes from a middle-aged woman in a cohort exposed to, infected with or recovered from COVID-19 (not recorded which).

CDR3: CASSSGGLTGELFF. The DNA for the CDR3 is TGTGCCAGCAGTTCCGGGGGGTTAACCGGGGAGCTGTTTTTT. This chain links TRBV6-5 with TRBJ2-2, with 7 bases matching TRBD2. CDR3 length equals 14 residues. The germline gives CDR1 MNHEY, CDR2 SVGAGI. Unmatched junction bases numbered 4, after V lost 4 bases and J lost 5 bases.